Listed below are T cell receptor beta chains from one sample, sequenced in a study of tumor-infiltrating lymphocytes in oesophageal squamous cell carcinoma. Via MiXCR, TCRdb re-called the PCR reads, giving one row per CDR3 protein. The table shows 11,000 to 15,000 distinct CDR3 sequences, with over 40% occurring only once. Sequenced: blood. These receptors were collected from a male donor with esophageal squamous cell carcinoma. The CDR3 runs from the conserved cysteine through the conserved F or W. A D gene is named only where the DNA matches it firmly. Not every row has a clone size; where given, it reads once, few, many or a size class.

v_call clone_size d_call cdr3_length cdr3_aa
TRBV7-2 NA TRBD1 15 CASRPGTGGGNEQFF
TRBV7-6 NA NA 15 CASSLRTGMNTEAFF
TRBV7-2 NA NA 12 CASRLEAGEQYF
TRBV6-1 many NA 11 CASDSNREAFF
TRBV24-1 NA NA 15 CATSERRDHYNEQFF
TRBV7-2 NA TRBD1 18 CASSPVPGQGWAYNEQFF
TRBV7-8 NA NA 15 CASSLWGGRTGELFF
TRBV12-3/TRBV12-4 NA NA 15 CASSPDQVRYNEQFF
TRBV19 NA TRBD2 17 CASNTVSTSGSYYEQFF
TRBV7-4 NA NA 14 CASSSAGRQMKQFF